One TCR beta chain is described in this entry. The antigen remains unidentified. This sample was included in a study of T cell responses to AZD1222 COVID-19 vaccine. Assay used: immunoSEQ multiplex PCR; TCRdb lists only in-frame clones, some missing. Here the sample spans about 86,000 clones, 78% being singletons. J lost 7 bases, V lost 7 bases, and 6 bases had no gene match. The CDR3 is 14 residues long. From germline, CDR1 is LNHDA and CDR2 SQIVND (reference sequence). Study-wide points: Clonal diversity was possibly underestimated; the donors were predominantly white British and more often female. Nearly half of spike-specific TCRs reportedly target unmutated variant regions. After two AZD1222 doses, spike-specific TCR breadth and depth rose versus day 0.

This specimen consisted of peripheral blood, obtained on day 0 of AZD1222 vaccination. The rearrangement joins TRBV19 to TRBJ2-2, with 10 bases fitting TRBD2. The receptor was isolated from an adult in good health. DNA of the CDR3: TGTGCCAGTAATCCTAGCGGGAGTAACGGGGAGCTGTTTTTT. Translated: CASNPSGSNGELFF.